A single sample is the source of the 10 T cell receptor beta chains below, sequenced in a study of blood T cells in healthy people across ages. A second PCR of roughly 7 to 11 cycles used a sample-barcoded 5' primer and a J-beta primer mix. Each CDR3 protein is one row after TCRdb ran MiXCR on the 5' RACE reads. The table includes some 1.7 million distinct CDR3 sequences, roughly 27% detected once. Sequencing used blood. Source of these receptors: a woman between 25 and 40 years old in good health.

The table lists this clonotype with a few counts. V gene TRBV11-2 combines with J gene TRBJ2-1; 8 bases map to TRBD1. CDR3 size: 16 residues. The V gene end was trimmed by 5 bases and the J gene end by 3 bases; junction bases not matched to a gene: 9. Germline CDR1 is SGHAT and CDR2 is FQNNGV. For the CDR3, the DNA is TGTGCCAGCAGCCCCCCGGACAGGGACCTCTACAATGAGCAGTTCTTC. This encodes CASSPPDRDLYNEQFF.

The rearrangement joins TRBV5-1 to TRBJ1-2; D might be TRBD1 (5 bases). This CDR3 has 14 amino acids. V was cut by 7 bases and J by 2 bases, with 15 bases left in between. The V gene's germline CDR1 is SGHRS and CDR2 YFSETQ. CDR3 nucleotides: TGCGCCAGCCGGCCCGGGACGACGAACTATGGCTACACCTTC. Protein: CASRPGTTNYGYTF.

The V gene is TRBV7-2, the J gene TRBJ2-3; TRBD1 agrees at 10 bases. Germline V gene lookup returns CDR1 SGHTA and CDR2 FQGNSA. This CDR3 contains 16 residues. Trimming took 2 bases from V and 5 from J; bases not matched to a gene: 7. The CDR3 sequence: CASSLRGTGDIDTQYF. CDR3 in DNA: TGTGCCAGCAGCTTAAGAGGGACAGGGGATATAGATACGCAGTATTTT.

V usage is TRBV6-1 and J usage is TRBJ1-2; the match to TRBD1 covers 9 bases. Germline CDR1 and CDR2: MNHNS and SASEGT. The CDR3 length is 13 residues. Trimming removed 10 bases from V and 8 bases from J; junction bases left unmatched: 11. The CDR3 is CATSFGTGLGYTF. DNA of the CDR3: TGTGCCACCTCCTTTGGGACAGGGTTGGGCTACACCTTC.

J is TRBJ2-3 and V is TRBV12-3 or TRBV12-4, with TRBD2 matching over 14 bases. CDR3 size: 16 residues. J was trimmed by 2 bases and V by 4 bases; bases with no gene match: 2. CDR3 protein: CASSWTSGGNTDTQYF. CDR3 nucleotide sequence: TGTGCCAGCAGTTGGACTAGCGGGGGGAACACAGATACGCAGTATTTT.

This rearrangement joins TRBV10-2 to TRBJ1-1; possible D gene TRBD1, 5 bases. The germline V gene encodes CDR1 WSHSY and CDR2 SAAADI. V shed 1 base and J shed 6 bases, with 18 bases lying between them. The CDR3 is 16 residues long. The CDR3 bases are TGCGCCAGCAGTGAGTATTTCCCACGTCGGGGCCCTGAAGCTTTCTTT. Its protein product is CASSEYFPRRGPEAFF.

This clonotype was detected many times. V and J are TRBV20-1 and TRBJ2-1; maybe TRBD2 (6 bases). In germline, CDR1 is DFQATT, CDR2 SNEGSKA (reference sequence). The CDR3 runs 14 residues. Trimming left V 3 bases short and J 5 bases short, with 14 bases between. CDR3 nucleotides: TGCAGTGCTAGTCGGGCGGGGCTGAACAATGAGCAGTTCTTC. Amino acid sequence: CSASRAGLNNEQFF.

This clonotype has a handful of counts. The rearrangement joins TRBV20-1 to TRBJ2-1; 7 bases map to TRBD2. The CDR3 spans 15 residues. Per germline, CDR1 DFQATT and CDR2 SNEGSKA (reference sequence). V was pared by 1 base and J by 3 bases, with 6 bases of the junction left unmatched. CDR3 sequence reads: CSARVGSGFYNEQFF. The CDR3 DNA reads TGCAGTGCTAGAGTGGGTAGCGGGTTCTACAATGAGCAGTTCTTC.

This clonotype has just one count. J is TRBJ2-2 and V is TRBV3-1; D is uncertain. From germline, CDR1 is LGHDT and CDR2 YNNKEL (reference sequence). The CDR3 totals 14 residues. V shed 0 bases and J shed 6 bases, with 8 bases lying between them. The CDR3 DNA reads as TGTGCCAGCAGCCAAGAGGGGTTTCCCGGGGAGCTGTTTTTT. The encoded protein is CASSQEGFPGELFF.

The rearrangement uses TRBV3-1 and TRBJ2-1; D ambiguous. Per the germline V gene, CDR1 is LGHDT and CDR2 is YNNKEL (reference sequence). CDR3 length: 13 amino acids. The V and J ends lost 3 bases and 6 bases respectively, with 9 bases between them. CDR3 loop: CASSHKLANEQFF. The CDR3 DNA is TGTGCCAGCAGCCATAAACTGGCCAATGAGCAGTTCTTC.